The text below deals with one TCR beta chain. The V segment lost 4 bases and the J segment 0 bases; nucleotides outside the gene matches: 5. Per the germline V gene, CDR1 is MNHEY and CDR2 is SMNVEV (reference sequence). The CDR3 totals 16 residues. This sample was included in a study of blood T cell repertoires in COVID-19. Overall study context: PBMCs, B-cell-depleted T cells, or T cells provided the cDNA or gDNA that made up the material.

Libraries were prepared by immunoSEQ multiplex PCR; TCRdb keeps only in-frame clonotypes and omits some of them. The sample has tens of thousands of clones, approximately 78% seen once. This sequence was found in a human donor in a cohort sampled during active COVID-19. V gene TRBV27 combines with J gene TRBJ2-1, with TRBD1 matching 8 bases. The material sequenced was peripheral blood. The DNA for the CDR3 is TGTGCCAGCAGTTACCATCAGGGGGCCTCCTACAATGAGCAGTTCTTC. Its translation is CASSYHQGASYNEQFF.